The rows below give T cell receptor beta chains drawn from one sample of a study of T cells after yellow fever vaccination. TCRdb called the 5' RACE reads again in MiXCR, with one record for every CDR3 protein. The sample carries about 220,000 distinct CDR3 sequences, 3.2% recorded once. The sequencing used CD4+ T cells sorted from PBMCs, collected 10 days after the yellow fever booster vaccination. The origin of the receptors is a man younger than 35 who received the YFV17D yellow fever vaccine. Each CDR3 is given with its conserved first and last residue.

TRBJ2-5,TRBV5-1,CASSEQSAQPETQYF
TRBJ1-5,TRBV6-6,CASSYRDRRVGQPQHF
TRBJ2-5,TRBV12-3/TRBV12-4,CASSRSGGTQETQYF
TRBJ2-1,TRBV12-3/TRBV12-4,CASSLYEGGRGNEQFF
TRBJ1-1,TRBV18,CASSPAGLGGTEAFF
TRBJ1-2,TRBV18,CASSTGFRRGGYTF
TRBJ1-4,TRBV5-1,CASSGTGGPANEKLFF
TRBJ2-3,TRBV23-1,CASSQSRPGTVTDTQYF
TRBJ1-2,TRBV6-2/TRBV6-3,CASSYAPYGYTF
TRBJ1-5,TRBV19,CASSIEPGYGAQHF
TRBJ1-3,TRBV7-2,CASSLDRAPGNTIYF
TRBJ1-2,TRBV19,CASSIIRDAGYTF
TRBJ2-2,TRBV6-5,CASNRLYNTGELFF
TRBJ2-3,TRBV7-2,CASSFNSGGATDTQYF
TRBJ1-5,TRBV5-4,CASSLVGQGDQPQHF
TRBJ2-7,TRBV7-9,CASSSGTGEYEQYF
TRBJ2-6,TRBV19,CASQPLTEANVLTF
TRBJ2-2,TRBV4-2,CASSQLRDRSNTGELFF
TRBJ2-4,TRBV6-2/TRBV6-3,CASSLSGGVNIQYF
TRBJ2-1,TRBV7-2,CASSPTSGVGNEQFF
TRBJ2-3,TRBV20-1,CSAQRGGGTDTQYF
TRBJ2-2,TRBV5-1,CASSFHRANTGELFF
TRBJ1-1,TRBV19,CASSIEGTAVDINTEAFF
TRBJ1-2,TRBV12-3/TRBV12-4,CASSLADRVNYGYTF
TRBJ2-5,TRBV7-2,CASSLVATRDPPYF
TRBJ2-3,TRBV5-4,CASSTGLVRGDTQYF
TRBJ1-5,TRBV7-2,CASSFNREPHQPQHF
TRBJ1-1,TRBV18,CASSPTALRGTEAFF
TRBJ2-3,TRBV7-8,CASSGGMGATTVRAQYF
TRBJ1-4,TRBV7-9,CASSSGQGHEKLFF
TRBJ2-6,TRBV7-2,CASSDRPGANVLTF
TRBJ2-1,TRBV10-3,CAISRGAHEQFF
TRBJ1-3,TRBV12-3/TRBV12-4,CASSQAGRGNTIYF
TRBJ2-3,TRBV7-9,CASSMGLAGGADTQYF
TRBJ1-2,TRBV7-2,CASSQDRNYGYTF
TRBJ1-2,TRBV29-1,CSAEREKGCYTF
TRBJ1-1,TRBV2,CASTMVLNTEAFF
TRBJ2-3,TRBV19,CASQTSGGAGTQYF
TRBJ1-2,TRBV12-3/TRBV12-4,CASSWTGLGYTF
TRBJ2-7,TRBV18,CASSPNPGSYEQYF
TRBJ2-3,TRBV30,CAWSEGFTDTQYF